What follows describes a single TCR beta chain. Its antigen is as yet unknown. These data originate in a study of synovial regulatory T cells in juvenile arthritis. The wider study: Six patients were on methotrexate and a few were untreated. General study points: Inflammation-associated Treg cells in blood had less TCR diversity than the remaining blood Treg cells.

Using immunoSEQ multiplex PCR, the repertoire was profiled, and TCRdb retains in-frame clones only, with some absent. Recorded for this sample: hundreds of clones. CDR1 is SGHKS and CDR2 is YYEKEE in the germline V gene (reference sequence). The CDR3 spans 15 residues. The nucleotide record is missing. The genes are TRBV5-5 and TRBJ2-5; TCRdb's D gene call, TRBD2, goes unchecked for lack of DNA. The clonotype comes from a donor younger than 30 with juvenile idiopathic arthritis. The sequenced material came from Treg cells from blood. The sample's subset: HLA-DR+ inflammation-associated blood Treg cells. CDR3 loop: CASSLWTSGKGEQYF.